A selection of T cell receptor beta chains follows, all from one sample in a study of read filtering for tumor transcriptome and immune sequencing. TCRdb called the reads again in MiXCR, with one record for every CDR3 protein. The data contain 93,000 or so distinct CDR3 sequences, 20% to 25% of them singletons. Sequencing was done on a sample of a population of CD138-negative cells sorted from bone marrow. Every receptor here comes from a donor older than 35 with multiple myeloma. CDR3s include the opening cysteine and the closing phenylalanine or tryptophan. Each record gives: V gene, J gene, D gene, clone size, CDR3 DNA, CDR3 protein. The D gene is left open where the match is weak. The size field is filled for only some rows; it gives once, few, many or a size class.

>TRBV2|TRBJ2-3|.|few
TGTGCCAGCAGCGCCTTAGGGGGGTGGACAGATACGCAGTATTTT
CASSALGGWTDTQYF
>TRBV6-1|TRBJ1-5|.|many
TGTGCCAGCAGTACCGGAAGGGAGCCCCAGCATTTT
CASSTGREPQHF
>TRBV12-3/TRBV12-4|TRBJ1-6|TRBD1|few
TGTGCCAGCAGTCCCGGGACAGTTAATTCACCCCTCCACTTT
CASSPGTVNSPLHF
>TRBV5-1|TRBJ2-5|TRBD1|many
TGCGCCAGCAGCTACCGGGACAGGTACCAAGAGACCCAGTACTTC
CASSYRDRYQETQYF
>TRBV27|TRBJ1-5|.|many
TGTGCCAGCAGTCCCCATTTACAGGGTCAGGGCAATCAGCCCCAGCATTTT
CASSPHLQGQGNQPQHF
>TRBV7-2|TRBJ2-3|.|.
TGTGCCAGCAGCAACCTGCACCGCACAGATACGCAGTATTTT
CASSNLHRTDTQYF
>TRBV4-1|TRBJ2-1|.|many
TGCGCCAGCAGCCATCGAGGGACCGGGGCCTCCTACAATGAGCAGTTCTTC
CASSHRGTGASYNEQFF
>TRBV5-1|TRBJ2-5|.|many
TGCGCCAGCAGCTCGGGCCCTAATATGCTCCAAGAGACCCAGTACTTC
CASSSGPNMLQETQYF
>TRBV7-9|TRBJ1-4|.|few
TGTGCCAGCAGCTCACCTGTGTCGGGGCTGGTTGAAAAACTGTTTTTT
CASSSPVSGLVEKLFF
>TRBV7-9|TRBJ2-7|.|many
TGTGCCAGCAGCTCGCCGGCAGGGGCCATCTCCTACGAGCAGTACTTC
CASSSPAGAISYEQYF
>TRBV28|TRBJ1-5|.|many
TGTGCCAGCAGTTTCCTTAGCAATCAGCCCCAGCATTTT
CASSFLSNQPQHF